A selection of T cell receptor beta chains follows, all from one sample in a study of blood T cell repertoires in COVID-19. TCRdb's copy holds only in-frame clones and misses some; the assay was immunoSEQ multiplex PCR. This sample yields around 270,000 clones, of which approximately 85% are seen a single time; around 4.5% belongs to the top ten. The sample consisted of PBMCs or T cells enriched from blood (not recorded which). These receptor sequences come from a woman in her thirties who had recovered from COVID-19. Both conserved end residues are part of each CDR3. The order of the fields is J gene, clone size, V gene, D gene, CDR3 DNA, CDR3 protein. The D gene is left open where the match is weak. Only some rows state a clone size, as once, few, many or a class for expanded clones.

>TRBJ1-3|-|TRBV2|TRBD1
TGTGCCAGCAGTGTTAACGACAGGGCTGTGGGTCAATCTGGAAACACCATATATTTT
CASSVNDRAVGQSGNTIYF
>TRBJ1-1|-|TRBV5-1|-
TGCGCCAGCAGCTTGGTGGGGATGAGGGACACTGAAGCTTTCTTT
CASSLVGMRDTEAFF
>TRBJ2-7|-|TRBV7-8|-
TGTGCCAGCAGCTTACTGCAGGGGGGATACGAGCAGTACTTC
CASSLLQGGYEQYF
>TRBJ2-1|-|TRBV3-1/TRBV3-2|TRBD1
TGTGCCAGCAGCCAAGACCCGACAGGGGCCGCCGGGGATGAGCAGTTCTTC
CASSQDPTGAAGDEQFF
>TRBJ1-1|-|TRBV29-1|TRBD1
TGCAGCGTTGAAGGCAACATCCGGGACAGGGAAGGGGATGAAGCTTTCTTT
CSVEGNIRDREGDEAFF
>TRBJ1-1|-|TRBV3-1/TRBV3-2|-
TGTGCCAGCAGCCAAGTCCAGGGGTTTGGTGAAGCTTTCTTT
CASSQVQGFGEAFF
>TRBJ1-4|-|TRBV7-9|-
TGTGCCAGCAGCCCTCCAAATAAGGGTGGGAGACTGTTTTTT
CASSPPNKGGRLFF
>TRBJ1-2|-|TRBV3-1/TRBV3-2|TRBD1
TGTGCCAGCAGCCAAGGAGGGACAGGGGGATACTATGGCTACACCTTC
CASSQGGTGGYYGYTF
>TRBJ1-2|few|TRBV7-9|-
TGTGCCAGCAGCTCTACGACAGCAATTTATGGCTACACCTTC
CASSSTTAIYGYTF
>TRBJ1-6|-|TRBV11-2|-
TGTGCCAGCAGCCCCTACGCCAGACACGATCGCTCCTATAATTCACCCCTCCACTTT
CASSPYARHDRSYNSPLHF
>TRBJ1-2|-|TRBV5-5|TRBD1
TGTGCCAGCAGCTACCGGACAGGGTCGGTCTATGGCTACACCTTC
CASSYRTGSVYGYTF
>TRBJ1-1|-|TRBV28|TRBD1
TGTGCCAGCAGGAAAAGGCCCCCGCTTCGACAGGGGAACACTGAAGCTTTCTTT
CASRKRPPLRQGNTEAFF
>TRBJ2-1|once|TRBV28|TRBD2
TGTGCCAGCAGTGTTTCCACCGGGACTAGCGGAAACAATGAGCAGTTCTTC
CASSVSTGTSGNNEQFF
>TRBJ2-1|-|TRBV7-9|TRBD1
TGTGCCAGCAGCTCCGTGACAGGGAGCTCCTACAATGAGCAGTTCTTC
CASSSVTGSSYNEQFF
>TRBJ1-1|-|TRBV5-1|TRBD1
TGCGCCAGCAGTTCATGGGGACAGGGCACTGAAGCTTTCTTT
CASSSWGQGTEAFF
>TRBJ1-2|-|TRBV25-1|-
TGTACCAATGCGGGGGCGCGATATGGCTACACCTTC
CTNAGARYGYTF
>TRBJ2-1|few|TRBV6-5|TRBD1
TGTGCCGGCGATCCGGGACAGGGACTGCCCAATGAGCAGTTCTTC
CAGDPGQGLPNEQFF
>TRBJ1-5|-|TRBV28|-
TGTGCCAGCAGTTTTTTCCGGGACAATCAGCCCCAGCATTTT
CASSFFRDNQPQHF
>TRBJ1-1|-|TRBV11-2|-
TGTGCCAGCAGCCCGTACTTCCTCCCAGGGGCAGAAGCTTTCTTT
CASSPYFLPGAEAFF
>TRBJ2-3|-|TRBV7-8|-
TGTGCCAGCAGCTCCCCCCGCAGGGCAGATACGCAGTATTTT
CASSSPRRADTQYF
>TRBJ1-2|-|TRBV29-1|-
TGCAGCGTGGGAGCCATTATGAACTATGGCTACACCTTC
CSVGAIMNYGYTF
>TRBJ2-4|-|TRBV11-3|-
TGTGCCAGCAGCCAGGGGGGAACAGCCAAAAACATTCAGTACTTC
CASSQGGTAKNIQYF
>TRBJ1-1|-|TRBV30|-
TGTGCCTGGAAGTTGGCCTTCCTGAACACTGAAGCTTTCTTT
CAWKLAFLNTEAFF
>TRBJ2-2|-|TRBV19|-
TGTGCCAGTAGTGTTCAGGACAAGAACACCGGGGAGCTGTTTTTT
CASSVQDKNTGELFF
>TRBJ1-1|-|TRBV30|-
TGTGCCTCCTGGACAGAAAAAGCTTTCTTT
CASWTEKAFF
>TRBJ2-7|-|TRBV27|-
TGTGCCAGCAGTTTGTGGATGGCCGGGAACGAGCAGTACTTC
CASSLWMAGNEQYF
>TRBJ2-7|-|TRBV5-1|TRBD2
TGCGCCAGCAGCCATACTAGCGGGAGGCCTTCCTACGAGCAGTACTTC
CASSHTSGRPSYEQYF
>TRBJ2-7|-|TRBV7-2|-
TGTGCCAGCAGCCCCGCCAGACTCGCTTACGAGCAGTACTTC
CASSPARLAYEQYF
>TRBJ1-1|-|TRBV13|TRBD1
TGTGCCAGCAGCTTAGGGGGGACAGGGGGCGGCACTGAAGCTTTCTTT
CASSLGGTGGGTEAFF
>TRBJ2-1|many|TRBV7-2|-
TGTGCCAGCAGCTTAGCTAGTCAGCTCGGGGAGCAGTTCTTC
CASSLASQLGEQFF
>TRBJ1-2|-|TRBV7-2|-
TGTGCCAGCAGCTTAGTTAAAGACAGTAGCTATGGCTACACCTTC
CASSLVKDSSYGYTF
>TRBJ2-7|-|TRBV13|TRBD1
TGTGCCAGCACCTCGGACAGGACTTCCGACGAGCAGTACTTC
CASTSDRTSDEQYF
>TRBJ2-7|-|TRBV9|TRBD1
TGTGCCAGCAGCGTAGTACCTAGGGGGCTGTCCGAGGAACCCTACGAGCAGTACTTC
CASSVVPRGLSEEPYEQYF
>TRBJ2-5|-|TRBV7-9|-
TGTGCCAGCACTTCTGTCGAGGAGACCCAGTACTTC
CASTSVEETQYF
>TRBJ1-6|-|TRBV18|TRBD1
TGTGCCAGCTCACGGGAGACAGGGGAAACCTATAATTCACCCCTCCACTTT
CASSRETGETYNSPLHF
>TRBJ1-3|-|TRBV6-5|-
TGTGCCAGCACCCAGTCGGGGAACACTGGAAACACCATATATTTT
CASTQSGNTGNTIYF
>TRBJ2-3|-|TRBV18|TRBD1
TGTGCCAGCTCACCAAGGCCGGGACAGGCTAGCACAGATACGCAGTATTTT
CASSPRPGQASTDTQYF
>TRBJ2-1|-|TRBV6-1|TRBD1
TGTGCCAGCAGTGGGGGCGGACAGGGGGCCTTAAATGAGCAGTTCTTC
CASSGGGQGALNEQFF
>TRBJ2-3|-|TRBV19|-
TGTGCCAGTAGTACCAACAGGGCCCTCGGAGATACGCAGTATTTT
CASSTNRALGDTQYF
>TRBJ1-5|-|TRBV19|TRBD1
TGTGCCAGTAGTTCATTGGTCGGGGACAGTTTTACGCTTAATCAGCCCCAGCATTTT
CASSSLVGDSFTLNQPQHF
>TRBJ1-2|-|TRBV7-9|TRBD1
TGTGCCAGCAGCACCGGACAGGGGGCTCACTATGGCTACACCTTC
CASSTGQGAHYGYTF
>TRBJ1-3|few|TRBV7-8|TRBD1
TGTGCCAGCAGCTCCGGCCGGGACAGGGGTCCTCCTGGAAACACCATATATTTT
CASSSGRDRGPPGNTIYF
>TRBJ1-2|once|TRBV3-1/TRBV3-2|TRBD1
TGTGCCAGCAGCCCCACAGGGGATATTTATGGCTACACCTTC
CASSPTGDIYGYTF